This TCR beta chain is from a study of identical twins. TCRdb ran MiXCR on the 5' RACE reads and lists one entry per CDR3 protein. The sample consists of roughly 700,000 distinct CDR3 sequences, under 9% of them appearing once. Turning to this clonotype: What it recognizes is unknown.

Points from the study as a whole: Fewer insertions characterized abundant cord blood beta clonotypes, whereas memory repertoires showed none.

This CDR3 is built from 15 residues. Per the germline V gene, CDR1 is DFQATT and CDR2 is SNEGSKA (reference sequence). V was cut by 4 bases and J by 2 bases, with 17 bases left in between. These data also featured in a second study, about yellow fever vaccine responses in identical twins.

The source of this sequence is a woman between 18 and 29 years old in good health. J is TRBJ2-5 and V is TRBV20-1; tentative D call: TRBD1 (6 bases). The specimen was PBMCs. The CDR3 sequence: CSATRQAAQQETQYF. The CDR3 DNA sequence: TGCAGTGCTACCAGACAGGCAGCCCAGCAAGAGACCCAGTACTTC.